Listed below are T cell receptor beta chains from one sample, sequenced in a study of beta chain features in type 1 diabetes. Measured with immunoSEQ multiplex PCR; TCRdb has only the in-frame clones, and not every one. This sample has 200,000 to 300,000 clones, with approximately 20% found just once. Material for sequencing was naive CD4+ T cells from blood. Receptor source: a woman between 35 and 50 years old with type 1 diabetes. Both conserved end residues are part of each CDR3. D genes are given only for firm matches. Clone size is stated in some rows and not others, as once, few, many or a class when expanded.

CDR3aa	CDR3nt	v_gene	j_gene	d_gene	abundance
CASSLGRSSGNTIYF	TGTGCCAGCAGCTTAGGGAGGAGCTCTGGAAACACCATATATTTT	TRBV7-2	TRBJ1-3	NA	few
CASSRQETQYF	TGTGCCAGCAGCCGGCAAGAGACCCAGTACTTC	TRBV2	TRBJ2-5	NA	NA
CASSLRPGQGPSPLHF	TGTGCCAGCAGCCTCCGCCCAGGACAGGGACCTTCACCCCTCCACTTT	TRBV7-2	TRBJ1-6	TRBD1	few
CASSMGQRNQPQHF	TGTGCCAGTAGTATGGGACAGCGGAATCAGCCCCAGCATTTT	TRBV19	TRBJ1-5	TRBD1	few
CASSLGEDQPQHF	TGCGCCAGCAGCTTGGGGGAGGATCAGCCCCAGCATTTT	TRBV5-1	TRBJ1-5	NA	few
CSVASLQGQETQYF	TGCAGCGTTGCATCCCTACAGGGCCAAGAGACCCAGTACTTC	TRBV29-1	TRBJ2-5	NA	NA
CSGRSGTDTQYF	TGCAGCGGGCGTAGCGGCACAGATACGCAGTATTTT	TRBV29-1	TRBJ2-3	NA	NA
CATSRDQENTEAFF	TGTGCCACCAGCAGAGATCAGGAGAACACTGAAGCTTTCTTT	TRBV15	TRBJ1-1	NA	NA
CASSVQGKTEAFF	TGTGCCAGCAGCGTACAGGGGAAAACTGAAGCTTTCTTT	TRBV7-3	TRBJ1-1	TRBD1	few
CASSPGLAGGLYEQYF	TGTGCCAGCAGCCCGGGACTAGCGGGGGGCCTCTACGAGCAGTACTTC	TRBV5-6	TRBJ2-7	TRBD2	few
CASSLSGGQGAAEQYF	TGTGCCAGCAGTTTATCGGGGGGACAGGGGGCGGCCGAGCAGTACTTC	TRBV27	TRBJ2-7	TRBD1	few
CASSSGSSTEAFF	TGTGCCAGCTCCAGCGGAAGCAGCACTGAAGCTTTCTTT	TRBV18	TRBJ1-1	NA	NA
CSVVWGLISGANVLTF	TGCAGCGTTGTATGGGGACTCATTTCTGGGGCCAACGTCCTGACTTTC	TRBV29-1	TRBJ2-6	NA	few
CASSQQTGGHEKLFF	TGCGCCAGCAGCCAACAAACAGGGGGCCATGAAAAACTGTTTTTT	TRBV4-3	TRBJ1-4	TRBD1	few
CSADTDTQYF	TGCAGCGCAGACACAGATACGCAGTATTTT	TRBV29-1	TRBJ2-3	NA	few
CSVPGVVQETQYF	TGCAGCGTACCCGGGGTAGTCCAAGAGACCCAGTACTTC	TRBV29-1	TRBJ2-5	NA	few
CASTPTGARSYNEQFF	TGTGCCAGTACCCCGACAGGGGCACGCTCCTACAATGAGCAGTTCTTC	TRBV19	TRBJ2-1	TRBD1	NA
CASSQVQSLDTGELFF	TGCGCCAGCAGCCAAGTGCAGTCTCTGGACACCGGGGAGCTGTTTTTT	TRBV4-3	TRBJ2-2	NA	NA
CASSPDWVLNEKLFF	TGTGCCAGCAGCCCCGACTGGGTACTTAATGAAAAACTGTTTTTT	TRBV7-2	TRBJ1-4	NA	NA
CASSAGGSNEQFF	TGTGCCAGCAGCGCCGGAGGGTCAAATGAGCAGTTCTTC	TRBV7-2	TRBJ2-1	NA	few
CASSLDLGLGEQFF	TGTGCCAGCTCACTAGATTTGGGGCTCGGTGAGCAGTTCTTC	TRBV18	TRBJ2-1	NA	few
CASSERRTGSTEAFF	TGTGCCAGCAGTGAAAGGCGGACAGGTTCCACTGAAGCTTTCTTT	TRBV6-1	TRBJ1-1	TRBD1	NA
CASSGGTASSYEQYF	TGTGCCAGCAGCGGAGGGACAGCGAGCTCCTACGAGCAGTACTTC	TRBV28	TRBJ2-7	NA	few
CASSPGLARYNEQFF	TGTGCCAGCAGCCCGGGACTAGCGCGATACAATGAGCAGTTCTTC	TRBV5-4	TRBJ2-1	TRBD2	NA
CASSQQGLNTEAFF	TGCGCCAGCAGCCAGCAGGGGCTGAACACTGAAGCTTTCTTT	TRBV4-3	TRBJ1-1	NA	few
CASSLMSPGANVLTF	TGTGCCAGCAGCTTAATGTCTCCTGGGGCCAACGTCCTGACTTTC	TRBV7-3	TRBJ2-6	NA	few
CASSVRVDNEQFF	TGTGCCAGCAGTGTTCGAGTGGACAATGAGCAGTTCTTC	TRBV2	TRBJ2-1	NA	few
CATSWKGADSEQYF	TGTGCCACCAGCTGGAAGGGGGCGGATTCCGAGCAGTACTTC	TRBV15	TRBJ2-7	TRBD1	NA
CASASGGTETQYF	TGTGCTAGTGCCTCAGGGGGGACGGAGACCCAGTACTTC	TRBV12-5	TRBJ2-5	NA	few
CASSTGFQYNEQFF	TGTGCCAGCAGCACAGGGTTCCAATACAATGAGCAGTTCTTC	TRBV7-9	TRBJ2-1	NA	few
CASSLLAGEGTQYF	TGTGCCAGCAGCCTGTTAGCGGGAGAAGGGACCCAGTACTTC	TRBV5-6	TRBJ2-5	TRBD2	few
CASHTSGDYNEQFF	TGTGCCAGCCATACTAGCGGGGATTACAATGAGCAGTTCTTC	TRBV2	TRBJ2-1	TRBD2	NA
CASSLLGGRAYNEQFF	TGCGCCAGCAGCTTGTTAGGGGGTCGCGCCTACAATGAGCAGTTCTTC	TRBV5-1	TRBJ2-1	NA	NA
CATREGSAGSGNTIYF	TGTGCCACCCGGGAGGGGAGTGCGGGCTCTGGAAACACCATATATTTT	TRBV28	TRBJ1-3	NA	NA
CASSSRGTQDNSPLHF	TGTGCCAGCAGTTCTCGAGGGACACAGGATAATTCACCCCTCCACTTT	TRBV27	TRBJ1-6	NA	few
CASSSDRGGEQYF	TGTGCCAGCAGCTCCGACAGGGGTGGCGAGCAGTACTTC	TRBV7-3	TRBJ2-7	TRBD1	few
CASRLDRDYGYTF	TGTGCCAGCAGACTTGACAGGGACTATGGCTACACCTTC	TRBV27	TRBJ1-2	TRBD1	NA
CASSQDEASGSAYEQYF	TGCGCCAGCAGCCAAGATGAGGCGAGCGGGTCTGCCTACGAGCAGTACTTC	TRBV4-1	TRBJ2-7	NA	few
CASSADSSNTEAFF	TGCGCCAGCAGCGCGGACAGTTCGAACACTGAAGCTTTCTTT	TRBV5-1	TRBJ1-1	NA	few
CASSPPGTAQFF	TGTGCCAGTAGCCCGCCCGGGACAGCGCAGTTCTTC	TRBV19	TRBJ2-1	TRBD1	NA
CASRRGPGNEQYF	TGTGCCAGCAGGCGGGGCCCAGGCAACGAGCAGTACTTC	TRBV27	TRBJ2-7	NA	few
CASSQGMNTGELFF	TGTGCCAGCAGTCAGGGGATGAATACCGGGGAGCTGTTTTTT	TRBV6-6	TRBJ2-2	NA	NA
CASSSDRVGSPLHF	TGTGCCAGCAGCTCGGACAGGGTTGGGTCACCCCTCCACTTT	TRBV7-2	TRBJ1-6	TRBD1	few
CASSQDRETVKQYF	TGTGCCAGCAGCCAAGATCGGGAGACAGTCAAGCAGTACTTC	TRBV4-2	TRBJ2-7	NA	few
CASSFEGFSSPLHF	TGCGCCAGTAGCTTCGAGGGATTCAGTTCACCCCTCCACTTT	TRBV5-1	TRBJ1-6	NA	NA
CASSPGADYGYTF	TGTGCCAGCTCACCAGGGGCGGACTATGGCTACACCTTC	TRBV18	TRBJ1-2	NA	NA
CASSPTGQGYEQYF	TGTGCCAGCAGCCCCACGGGTCAGGGCTACGAGCAGTACTTC	TRBV9	TRBJ2-7	NA	once
CASSHFTGVGGTEAFF	TGTGCCAGCAGCCATTTTACAGGGGTTGGCGGCACTGAAGCTTTCTTT	TRBV4-2	TRBJ1-1	TRBD1	few
CASSPPGTRTYNEQFF	TGCGCCAGCAGCCCCCCCGGGACTAGAACCTACAATGAGCAGTTCTTC	TRBV5-1	TRBJ2-1	TRBD2	NA
CASSSRQDNYGYTF	TGTGCCAGCAGCTCCCGACAGGATAACTATGGCTACACCTTC	TRBV7-9	TRBJ1-2	NA	few
CASSFQSQGYEQYF	TGTGCCAGCAGTTTCCAGTCACAGGGATACGAGCAGTACTTC	TRBV6-5	TRBJ2-7	NA	few
CASSPSTGSSYEQYF	TGTGCCAGCTCACCCTCGACAGGGAGCTCCTACGAGCAGTACTTC	TRBV18	TRBJ2-7	TRBD1	NA